This TCR beta chain derives from a study of T and B cells in COVID-19 patients. General study points: There were some 2,300 TCR clusters exclusive to the recovered cohort, 30 to 40 with low generation probability. In COVID-19 patients, T cell receptor beta variable and joining gene use was reportedly strongly skewed.

TRB was amplified from approximately 250-480 ng of blood genomic DNA. With 2 bases clipped from V and 7 bases from J, the junction kept 7 bases outside the gene matches. CDR1 is DFQATT and CDR2 is SNEGSKA in the germline V gene (reference sequence). The CDR3 has 14 amino acids. As regards this clonotype: Antigen unknown.

Multiplex PCR with BIOMED2 TRB-A/B primer pools amplified TRB rearrangements. TCRdb independently ran MiXCR on the multiplex PCR reads; one entry per CDR3 protein. The sample comprises about 15,000 distinct CDR3 sequences, around 30% of which are singletons, and approximately 1.2% rests with the top ten. Input material: blood. This TCR was recovered from a human donor who had recovered from COVID-19. The V call is TRBV20-1, the J call TRBJ2-2; 7 bases agree with TRBD1. CDR3 protein: CSARILQGVGELFF. The CDR3 nucleotides are TGCAGTGCTAGAATACTGCAGGGGGTCGGGGAGCTGTTTTTT.